This TCR beta chain was found in a study of cytomegalovirus exposure and HLA in healthy donors. Overall study context: Among 150 million to 200 million T cells, an earlier analysis found 90 million to 130 million unique TCR beta sequences. There were over 350 genotyped donors. Of these, 81% fell in the genetic ancestry cluster associated with self-reported Caucasian donors. The study, taken as a whole, reports: Some segments of the V type, notably TRBV6-2 and TRBV6-3, were excluded as indistinguishable. Earlier results showed most TCR beta V segments being productive about 87% or about 30% of the time.

As for this clone: Its antigen is unidentified.

PCR involved 60 Vbeta and 13 Jbeta primers. The method was immunoSEQ multiplex PCR; TCRdb's version includes in-frame clones alone and lacks a portion of them. This table has 250,000 to 350,000 clones, roughly 88% appearing once. The V and J ends lost 1 base and 7 bases, in that order; junction bases with no gene match: 5. This CDR3 has 14 amino acids. This clonotype was sampled from a man in his forties in good health and CMV-seropositive. V usage is TRBV5-3 and J usage is TRBJ2-7, with 10 positions matching TRBD2. TRBV5-3 qualifies as an ORF whose function is uncertain. The source material was PBMCs. DNA for the CDR3: TGTGCCAGAAGCTTGTGCCTAGCGGGAGTTGAGCAGTACTTC. The encoded protein is CARSLCLAGVEQYF.